These T cell receptor beta chains were read from a single sample in a study of blood T cell repertoires in COVID-19. Assay: immunoSEQ multiplex PCR; the TCRdb copy retains only in-frame clones and omits some. The repertoire consists of 50,000 to 70,000 clones, with about 86% occurring once and the leading ten covering approximately 7.2%. Sequencing input: peripheral blood. These receptors were taken from a man aged 50-59 years with active COVID-19. Both conserved end residues are part of each CDR3. D genes are given only for firm matches. The size of a clone is reported for some rows only, either as once, few or many, or as a class for expanded clones.

>.|TRBJ1-1|.|TRBV19
TGTGCCAGTAGTTCTCAGGGTTTGAACACTGAAGCTTTCTTT
CASSSQGLNTEAFF
>.|TRBJ1-3|.|TRBV23-1
TGCGCCCCCCCGTCCCCGAGCACCATATATTTT
CAPPSPSTIYF
>.|TRBJ2-1|.|TRBV3-1/TRBV3-2
TGTGCCAGCAGCCAACGGGACTCCTCACAACAGTTCTTC
CASSQRDSSQQFF
>.|TRBJ1-1|TRBD1|TRBV5-5
TGTGCCAGCAGCTTGGCGACAGGGGGATTCACTGAAGCTTTCTTT
CASSLATGGFTEAFF
>.|TRBJ2-3|TRBD2|TRBV7-9
TGTGCCAGCAGCTTATCTTCTCTTGCGGGAGGCCTCACAGATACGCAGTATTTT
CASSLSSLAGGLTDTQYF
>.|TRBJ2-3|TRBD2|TRBV18
TGTGCCAGCTCACCGTCCCCGGGACTAGCGGTCTACAATCCTAGCACAGATACGCAGTATTTT
CASSPSPGLAVYNPSTDTQYF
>.|TRBJ2-1|TRBD2|TRBV4-1
TGCGCCAGCAGCAAACCGGGACTAGCGGGGTACAATGAGCAGTTCTTC
CASSKPGLAGYNEQFF
>.|TRBJ2-7|TRBD2|TRBV18
TGTGCCAGCTCACCTCATAGCGGGAGCTACGAGCAGTACTTC
CASSPHSGSYEQYF
>.|TRBJ2-1|TRBD2|TRBV19
TGTGCCAGTAGTATAGACCCCGGACTAGCGGGGGGTGACAATGAGCAGTTCTTC
CASSIDPGLAGGDNEQFF
>.|TRBJ1-2|.|TRBV3-1/TRBV3-2
TGTGCCAGCAGCCAAGATCGGGGGTGGAGGGGCTACACCTTC
CASSQDRGWRGYTF
>once|TRBJ1-6|.|TRBV7-2
TGTGCCAGCAGCCAAGGGTCGGGGGTAGGAAATTCACCCCTCCACTTT
CASSQGSGVGNSPLHF
>.|TRBJ2-1|.|TRBV19
TGTGCCAGTAGTATGATAGGGGGTGAGCAGTTCTTC
CASSMIGGEQFF
>.|TRBJ2-7|.|TRBV19
TGTGCCAGTAGTAACACAGGGTCCGGCTACGAGCAGTACTTC
CASSNTGSGYEQYF
>.|TRBJ1-5|.|TRBV6-5
TGTGCCAGCAGCGGGACTACCGTGGGCAATCAGCCCCAGCATTTT
CASSGTTVGNQPQHF
>.|TRBJ2-2|TRBD1|TRBV5-5
TGTGCCAGCAGCTTTCCCCAGGGGGCGAACACCGGGGAGCTGTTTTTT
CASSFPQGANTGELFF
>.|TRBJ2-7|.|TRBV4-1
TGCGCCAGCAGCACCTCGGTGACGACTTTCTACTACGAGCAGTACTTC
CASSTSVTTFYYEQYF
>.|TRBJ2-3|.|TRBV6-1
TGTGCCAGCAGTGAAGTAGGGGGAACGACAGATACGCAGTATTTT
CASSEVGGTTDTQYF
>few|TRBJ2-4|.|TRBV19
TGTGCCAGTAAGGTCGGCTCAGGGAACATTCAGTACTTC
CASKVGSGNIQYF
>.|TRBJ2-1|.|TRBV5-6
TGTGCCAGCAGCACCTTAGGGGGGGCCTACAATGAGCAGTTCTTC
CASSTLGGAYNEQFF
>.|TRBJ1-6|.|TRBV3-1/TRBV3-2
TGTGCCAGCGTACGCGGGACGGACTATAATTCACCCCTCCACTTT
CASVRGTDYNSPLHF